This TCR beta chain was documented in a study of tumor and adjacent non-tumor tissue in lung cancer. Study-level findings and limits: TCR diversity was significantly greater in tumor than normal lung tissue.

No cell sorting was done before RNA was extracted from the tissue. As for this clonotype: Its specificity is not known. The conserved final phenylalanine or tryptophan is absent from the CDR3, which likely points to a read error. Because the CDR3's place on the DNA is in doubt, the DNA is left out and the CDR3 is given as listed by TCRdb.

Both ends counted, the CDR3 spans 15 residues. In germline, CDR1 is MNHEY, CDR2 SVGAGI. TCRbeta libraries were built with three rounds of nested PCR, modified from ARM-PCR. TCRdb ran MiXCR on the multiplex PCR reads and lists one entry per CDR3 protein. The table lists fewer than 120,000 distinct CDR3 sequences, 84% of them singletons, with about 22% in the top ten. The chain is built from TRBV6-5 and TRBJ2-1; TRBD2, the table's D call, lacks a check against the DNA. This TCR derives from a man aged 65 to 85 with non-small cell lung cancer. The sample consisted of lung tumor tissue. The CDR3 spells CASSYLAGSGRAAFL.